Shown below are 10 T cell receptor beta chains from a single sample sequenced in a study of cytomegalovirus exposure and HLA in healthy donors. The PCR used 60 Vbeta and 13 Jbeta primers. Generated by immunoSEQ multiplex PCR, the TCRdb table keeps only in-frame clones and is missing some. The sample records roughly 220,000 clones, approximately 81% being singletons. The specimen sequenced was PBMCs. The origin of the receptors is a man aged 25-40 years in good health and CMV-seronegative.

This clone was recorded once. The chain is built from TRBV9 and TRBJ1-6; the D is unclear. Germline V gene data show CDR1 as SGDLS and CDR2 as YYNGEE. The V and J ends lost 4 bases and 7 bases respectively, with 9 bases between them. The CDR3 spans 13 residues. CDR3 region: CASSTAVNSPLHF. In DNA, the CDR3 is TGTGCCAGCAGCACGGCGGTAAATTCACCCCTCCACTTT. Together with reference TRBV9 and TRBJ1-6, the CDR3 gives the full variable domain: DSGVTQTPKHLITATGQRVTLRCSPRSGDLSVYWYQQSLDQGLQFLIQYYNGEERAKGNILERFSAQQFPDLHSELNLSSLELGDSALYFCASSTAVNSPLHFGNGTRLTVT.

This chain links TRBV29-1 with TRBJ1-2; 9 positions agree with TRBD1. V gave up 0 bases and J gave up 7 bases; unmatched junction bases: 3. CDR1 is SQVTM, CDR2 ANQGSEA, per germline. CDR3 length: 13 amino acids. CDR3 sequence (DNA): TGCAGCGTTGAAGATCAACAGGGGGCTGGCTACACCTTC. Amino acids: CSVEDQQGAGYTF.

This chain connects TRBV14 to TRBJ2-5; 8 bases agree with TRBD1. Trimming cost V 0 bases and J 4 bases; bases outside gene matches: 19. The CDR3 spans 20 residues. Germline CDR1 and CDR2: SGHDN and FVKESK. CDR3 sequence: CASSQDFAGTRGRGRETQYF. CDR3 nucleotide sequence: TGTGCCAGCAGCCAAGATTTTGCGGGTACCAGGGGGCGAGGTAGAGAGACCCAGTACTTC.

The chain joins TRBV7-8 to TRBJ1-4; D unclear. Per the germline V gene, CDR1 is SGHVS and CDR2 is FQNEAQ. The CDR3 contains 16 residues. The V and J ends lost 4 bases and 3 bases respectively, with 15 bases between them. CDR3 protein: CASSSQAATANEKLFF. CDR3 bases: TGTGCCAGCAGCTCCCAGGCCGCCACGGCTAATGAAAAACTGTTTTTT.

This clone was counted a few times. The gene calls are TRBV5-1 and TRBJ2-3; maybe TRBD1 (6 bases). Per germline, CDR1 SGHRS and CDR2 YFSETQ. The CDR3 consists of 13 residues. V lost 4 bases to trimming and J lost 1 base, with 7 bases between them. CDR3 DNA: TGCGCCAGCAGCAGACAGGGCACAGATACGCAGTATTTT. This sequence encodes CASSRQGTDTQYF.

The CDR3 bases are TGCGCCAGCAACCCTGGACGGTCCTCCAGGGGCGGTGAAAAACTGTTTTTT. It encodes CASNPGRSSRGGEKLFF. The genes are TRBV5-1 and TRBJ1-4; D possibly corresponds to TRBD1 (6 bases). V lost 6 bases and J 7 bases, leaving 25 bases between the germline ends. Per germline, CDR1 SGHRS and CDR2 YFSETQ. This CDR3 contains 17 residues.

The V gene is TRBV10-3, the J gene TRBJ1-5, with 7 positions matching TRBD1. The CDR3 runs 16 residues. CDR1 ENHRY and CDR2 SYGVKD come from the germline V gene. With V trimmed by 3 bases and J by 4 bases, 9 bases remained unmatched. The chain's CDR3 is CAISDPRQGRNQPQHF. CDR3 DNA: TGTGCCATCAGTGATCCGAGACAGGGCCGAAATCAGCCCCAGCATTTT.

The rearrangement joins TRBV6-6 to TRBJ1-4; 7 nucleotides match TRBD1. V gave up 2 bases and J gave up 7 bases; unmatched junction bases: 7. This CDR3 has 15 amino acids. Germline V gives CDR1 MNHNY, CDR2 SVGAGI (reference sequence). The CDR3 DNA sequence: TGTGCCAGCAGTTACGGGGGGACAGTTGGTGAAAAACTGTTTTTT. This sequence encodes CASSYGGTVGEKLFF.

The chain's CDR3 is CASRGQGTGTGGYTF. The CDR3 DNA sequence: TGTGCCAGCAGGGGGCAAGGGACAGGGACGGGTGGCTACACCTTC. The chain carries TRBV2 and TRBJ1-2, with 9 nucleotides matching TRBD1. The CDR3 consists of 15 residues. Germline V gives CDR1 SNHLY, CDR2 FYNNEI. V shed 6 bases, J shed 7 bases, and the junction held 12 bases outside the gene matches. Full variable domain (outside the CDR3, taken from reference TRBV2 and TRBJ1-2): EPEVTQTPSHQVTQMGQEVILRCVPISNHLYFYWYRQILGQKVEFLVSFYNNEISEKSEIFDDQFSVERPDGSNFTLKIRSTKLEDSAMYFCASRGQGTGTGGYTFGSGTRLTVV.

The chain is built from TRBV18 and TRBJ2-1; 9 nucleotides align to TRBD1. The V and J ends lost 3 bases and 9 bases, in that order; junction bases with no gene match: 6. The CDR3 consists of 14 residues. Per germline, CDR1 KGHSH and CDR2 LQKENI. In DNA, the CDR3 is TGTGCCAGCTCACCTAGGACAGGGGAAAGTGAGCAGTTCTTC. It specifies CASSPRTGESEQFF.